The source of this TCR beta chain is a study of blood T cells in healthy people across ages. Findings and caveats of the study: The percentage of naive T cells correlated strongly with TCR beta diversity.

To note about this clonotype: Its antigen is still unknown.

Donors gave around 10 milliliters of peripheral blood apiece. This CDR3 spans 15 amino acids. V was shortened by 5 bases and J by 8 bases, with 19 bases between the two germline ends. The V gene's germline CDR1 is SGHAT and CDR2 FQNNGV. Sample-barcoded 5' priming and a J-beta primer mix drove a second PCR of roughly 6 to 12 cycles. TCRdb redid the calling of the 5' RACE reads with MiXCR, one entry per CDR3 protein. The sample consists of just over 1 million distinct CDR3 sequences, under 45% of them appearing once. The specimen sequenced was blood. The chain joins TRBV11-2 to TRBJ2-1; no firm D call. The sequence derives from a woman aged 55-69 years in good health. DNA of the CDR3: TGTGCCAGCAGCCGGCAGATAAACCCCCGGGATGAGCAGTTCTTC. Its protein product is CASSRQINPRDEQFF.